This TCR beta chain was sequenced for a study of T cell responses to AZD1222 COVID-19 vaccine. Some clones are missing from TCRdb's copy, which holds only in-frame ones; the method was immunoSEQ multiplex PCR. The sample includes 75,000 to 85,000 clones, around 90% of them seen just once. CDR3 length equals 15 residues. Germline V gene lookup returns CDR1 LGHNT and CDR2 FRNRAP. V dropped 6 bases and J dropped 0 bases, with 15 bases sitting between them. The sample consisted of peripheral blood, taken 28 days after the second AZD1222 dose. This chain connects TRBV12-5 to TRBJ2-7; TRBD1 or TRBD2 may be the D gene (5 bases each). This sequence was found in an adult who received the AZD1222 COVID-19 vaccine. CDR3 sequence reads: CASGPPEGFSYEQYF. CDR3 nucleotide sequence: TGTGCTAGTGGCCCACCCGAGGGGTTCTCCTACGAGCAGTACTTC.